The next 14 T cell receptor beta chains were all read from a single sample in a study of blood T cells in healthy people across ages. A second PCR, run for roughly 7 to 11 cycles, used a sample-barcoded 5' primer plus a J-beta primer mix. TCRdb independently ran MiXCR on the 5' RACE reads; one entry per CDR3 protein. The sample lists about 800,000 distinct CDR3 sequences, more than 20% seen once, with more than 3% in the top ten. The data also belong to a second study, concerning T cells of mothers and their children.

The sequenced sample was blood. The receptors here all came from a boy aged 5-17 years in good health.

This chain uses TRBV20-1 with TRBJ1-1; D not resolved. From germline, CDR1 is DFQATT and CDR2 SNEGSKA (reference sequence). This CDR3 has 13 amino acids. V lost 0 bases and J 4 bases, leaving 9 bases between the germline ends. The CDR3 spells CSARDRGSTEAFF. The CDR3 nucleotides are TGCAGTGCTAGAGATCGGGGATCCACTGAAGCTTTCTTT.

This clonotype was detected ten times or more. This chain links TRBV28 with TRBJ2-4; D is ambiguous. Trimming pared 7 bases from V and 0 bases from J, leaving 13 bases between. CDR3 size: 15 residues. Germline lookup yields CDR1 MDHEN and CDR2 SYDVKM. CDR3 bases: TGTGCCAGCACATCTGGTCTCCTAGCCAAAAACATTCAGTACTTC. Translated: CASTSGLLAKNIQYF.

The chain links TRBV5-6 to TRBJ2-1; D is ambiguous. TRBJ2-7 matches the DNA end more closely, so the J call is doubtful. Germline V lookup: CDR1 SGHDT, CDR2 YYEEEE. The CDR3 totals 13 residues. CDR3 amino acids: CASSPLGWNEQYF. The CDR3, as DNA: TGTGCCAGCAGCCCGCTGGGGTGGAACGAGCAGTACTTC.

The rearrangement joins TRBV28 to TRBJ2-5, with D possibly matching TRBD2 (5 bases). Near its end, the DNA agrees better with TRBJ2-7, so the J call may be wrong. The CDR3 extends over 13 amino acids. Germline assignment: CDR1 MDHEN and CDR2 SYDVKM. The CDR3 region is CASTGRDQYEQYF. The CDR3 nucleotides are TGTGCCAGCACAGGACGGGATCAATACGAGCAGTACTTC.

This clonotype was picked up a small number of times. The chain joins TRBV7-2 to TRBJ2-7; 8 bases fit TRBD2. This CDR3 is built from 12 residues. Trimming took 4 bases from V and 6 from J; bases not matched to a gene: 2. Germline CDR1 and CDR2: SGHTA and FQGNSA. In DNA, the CDR3 is TGTGCCAGCAGCTCGGGGACTAGCGAGCAGTACTTC. Translated: CASSSGTSEQYF.

This rearrangement joins TRBV28 to TRBJ2-4, with TRBD2 as a possible D gene (6 bases). Trimming shortened V by 2 bases and J by 0 bases, and 14 bases separated the two germline ends. This CDR3 region has 17 residues. CDR1 is MDHEN and CDR2 is SYDVKM in the germline V gene. CDR3 residues: CASSLVWRAKAKNIQYF. The CDR3 coding sequence is TGTGCCAGCAGTTTAGTGTGGAGGGCAAAAGCCAAAAACATTCAGTACTTC.

J is TRBJ2-5 and V is TRBV29-1; 7 positions match TRBD1. CDR1 and CDR2 (germline): SQVTM, ANQGSEA. J was trimmed by 1 base and V by 7 bases; bases with no gene match: 3. There are 12 residues in the CDR3. The CDR3 DNA sequence: TGCAGCGCACGGGACAGCCAAGAGACCCAGTACTTC. As protein: CSARDSQETQYF.

This clonotype was seen a handful of times. The chain carries TRBV13 and TRBJ2-5; D is undetermined. Germline loops: CDR1 PRHDT, CDR2 FYEKMQ (reference sequence). The V gene lost 1 base and the J gene lost 5 bases, with 8 bases spanning the gap. The CDR3 has 13 residues. The CDR3 protein is CASSLESEETQYF. Here the CDR3 DNA reads TGTGCCAGCAGCTTAGAGTCAGAGGAGACCCAGTACTTC.

This clonotype was detected only a few times. The gene calls are TRBV7-9 and TRBJ2-5; TRBD2 might be the D (6 bases). CDR3 length equals 15 residues. V lost 4 bases, J lost 1 base, and 13 bases lay in between. Germline V gene sequence: CDR1 SEHNR, CDR2 FQNEAQ (reference sequence). The CDR3 spells CASSSGLKVQETQYF. The CDR3 DNA follows: TGTGCCAGCAGCTCGGGACTTAAAGTCCAAGAGACCCAGTACTTC.

At least ten counts were recorded for this clonotype. The rearrangement links TRBV29-1 to TRBJ2-3; no clear D gene. CDR3 length: 12 residues. V was trimmed by 5 bases and J by 2 bases, leaving 8 bases between them. Germline-derived CDR1 and CDR2 are SQVTM and ANQGSEA. CDR3 DNA sequence: TGCAGCGTTCCGGCCCTCACAGATACGCAGTATTTT. Residues: CSVPALTDTQYF.

This clonotype was observed a few times. The chain has TRBV28 and TRBJ2-5, with D perhaps matching TRBD1 (6 bases). Germline CDR1 is MDHEN and CDR2 is SYDVKM. The germline V and J ends were trimmed by 7 bases and 4 bases, with 13 bases remaining between them. The CDR3 has 13 amino acids. CDR3 DNA sequence: TGTGCCAGCAAAGATAACAGGGTAGAGACCCAGTACTTC. It yields the protein CASKDNRVETQYF.

This clonotype was seen a few times. This chain links TRBV7-6 with TRBJ2-5, with unresolved D. The CDR3 is made up of 14 amino acids. The ends were cut back, 3 bases at V and 0 bases at J, with 8 bases in the middle. Germline-derived CDR1 and CDR2 are SGHVS and FNYEAQ. The CDR3 sequence is CASSFSDYQETQYF. In nucleotides, the CDR3 is TGTGCCAGCAGCTTTAGTGATTACCAAGAGACCCAGTACTTC.

This clonotype showed up just once. The V and J genes are TRBV9 and TRBJ1-2; TRBD1 matches at 7 bases. CDR1 is SGDLS, CDR2 YYNGEE, per germline. Unmatched junction bases numbered 5, after V lost 3 bases and J lost 6 bases. The CDR3 runs to 13 residues. CDR3 residues: CASSGIQGDGYTF. CDR3 bases: TGTGCCAGCAGCGGGATCCAGGGGGATGGCTACACCTTC.

This clonotype was found a few times. The gene calls are TRBV12-3 or TRBV12-4 and TRBJ1-2; TRBD1 agrees at 7 bases. This CDR3 is built from 16 residues. V dropped 4 bases and J dropped 2; count of bases not matched to a gene: 10. DNA of the CDR3: TGTGCCAGCAGTTCCCTGACAGGGCTTACCAACTATGGCTACACCTTC. It codes for CASSSLTGLTNYGYTF.